This T cell receptor beta chain was profiled in a study of T-cell memory formation after mild COVID-19 (dated by TCRdb to the early 2020s). For the wider study: TCR sequence clusters from the two donors were largely donor specific. The cohort comprised two young, previously healthy adult volunteers, one female and one male. In a couple of donors, T-cell clones that expanded and contracted after mild COVID-19 were followed by sequencing TCRalpha and TCRbeta repertoires longitudinally. The paper's findings and limits, for the study overall: Contracting CD4+ clones were located mainly in the CM and EM memory subsets, whereas CD8+ clones were found to be enriched in EMRA. The study included only a couple of mild cases, and larger cohorts that include severe cases with pre-infection samples were judged to be necessary. SARS-CoV-2 specificity of the second-wave clones peaking on day 37 was not confirmed. From day 15 to 85, contracting clones showed balanced CD4/CD8 phenotypes, whereas a second wave of clones that expanded from day 15 to 37 leaned towards CD4+. Some responding clones were found in pre-infection memory, which suggests that pre-existing cross-reactive memory T cells took part in the SARS-CoV-2 response.

Ficoll-Paque density gradient centrifugation was the method used to isolate PBMCs. For this chain, trimming is 4 bases at the V end and 10 bases at the J end, and the number of junction bases without a gene match is 9. CDR1 is given as DFQATT and CDR2 as SNEGSKA, both from the germline V gene (reference sequence). Measured from the cysteine to the phenylalanine, the CDR3 is 13 residues long. The read is trimmed to its CDR3 DNA, 39 bases read in frame from base 1. This clonotype has more than one count but fewer than ten. The target of this receptor is not known. No qualities accompany the bases; no much larger clone lies one base away. For sequencing, an Illumina NovaSeq 6000 was employed. TCRalpha and TCRbeta cDNA libraries were constructed by 5'RACE with constant-segment primers, with sample barcodes and unique molecular identifiers being introduced. RNA was extracted from every sample with Trizol reagent. Libraries were amplified in two PCR steps, with a second sample barcode and Illumina TruSeq adapters added in the second step. Sequencing of the libraries was done on an Illumina NovaSeq, producing 2 x 150 bp paired-end reads. Under the source paper's analysis protocol: Demultiplexing of reads and collapsing into UMI-guided consensus sequences were performed with migec v1.2.7. Using mixcr v2.1.11, UMI consensuses were aligned to TRA and TRB V and J templates and then assembled into clonotypes. A clonotype was counted as expanded or contracted only when both edgeR and NoisET called the clonotype significant, with the noise models trained on biological replicates. edgeR calls used a false discovery rate-adjusted p below 0.01 and a log2 fold-change threshold of 1. As an exploratory analysis of dynamics, max-normalized trajectories of the 1000 most abundant clonotypes were examined by PCA with hierarchical clustering. Separately sequenced CD4+ and CD8+ repertoires were used to assign the CD4 or CD8 phenotype of responding clones. Using fastp at Q25 and MiXCR, TCRdb reprocessed the public reads and kept productive beta chains. Here each entry gathers all rows of one CDR3 protein and keeps the most common genes and DNA. What appears here as the V and J calls and clone size reflects TCRdb's work, not the paper's. This sample gives tens of thousands of distinct CDR3 sequences in total; about 15% of them show up just once. Roughly 33% of the sample goes to the ten largest clones.

Rearrangement joined TRBV20-1 to TRBJ1-2, and TRBD1 aligns with 10 junction nucleotides. The sample comprised PBMCs or a T cell subset sorted from them (not recorded which). The clonotype comes from an adult woman who had mild COVID-19 (a few samples of this study predate the infection). The sample titles of this study are shuffled in the database, so cell type and time point are left out; the donor was told from shared clones. The CDR3 is CSAIRQGAKDYTF. The DNA sequence is given as TGCAGTGCTATCAGACAGGGGGCAAAGGACTACACCTTC.